This section outlines one TCR beta chain sequence together with its context. The record originates from a study of T cells after yellow fever vaccination. Germline V gene data show CDR1 as WSHSY and CDR2 as SAAADI. This CDR3 spans 13 amino acids. V was shortened by 3 bases and J by 2 bases, with 8 bases between the two germline ends. TCRdb ran MiXCR on the 5' RACE reads and lists one entry per CDR3 protein. The sample yields around 330,000 distinct CDR3 sequences, about 3.5% seen once. Sequenced material: PBMCs, taken on the day of the yellow fever booster vaccination. This TCR derives from a man aged 18 to 29 who received the YFV17D yellow fever vaccine. This chain uses TRBV10-2 with TRBJ2-7, with D maybe TRBD2 (6 bases). CDR3 bases: TGCGCCAGCAGTGACGGAGGGGCCTACGAGCAGTACGTC. It specifies CASSDGGAYEQYV.